These 19 T cell receptor beta chains share one sample of origin, sequenced in a study of cytomegalovirus exposure and HLA in healthy donors. The study ran its PCR with 60 Vbeta and 13 Jbeta primers. TCRdb's table, derived via immunoSEQ multiplex PCR, lists solely in-frame clones and lacks some. The sample lists 150,000 to 200,000 clones; about 69% were seen once. The sequenced sample was PBMCs. These receptors all come from a human donor in good health.

The genes are TRBV29-1 and TRBJ2-7; possible D gene TRBD2, 6 bases. Germline loops: CDR1 SQVTM, CDR2 ANQGSEA. Deletions cut 4 bases from V and 3 bases from J, with 7 bases between. CDR3 length equals 11 residues. The CDR3 bases are TGCAGCGTTGTGGAGGGCTACGAGCAGTACTTC. It specifies CSVVEGYEQYF.

This clone was counted a single time. This chain uses TRBV7-5 with TRBJ2-2; the table's D call, TRBD2, was not checked against the DNA. TRBV7-5 is a pseudogene segment. The CDR3 consists of 15 residues. The CDR3 bases are TGTGCCAGAAGCCAGCGACTAATATTGACCGGGGAGCTGTTTTTT. Translating it yields CARSQRLILTGELFF.

The count of this clone is one. The genes are TRBV6-1 and TRBJ2-7; D is perhaps TRBD1 (5 bases). The germline V and J ends were trimmed by 6 bases and 9 bases, with 15 bases remaining between them. The CDR3 contains 12 residues. Germline values: CDR1 MNHNS, CDR2 SASEGT. The CDR3 DNA is TGTGCCAGCAGCGACAGCCGCCTTGGGCAGTACTTC. Translating it yields CASSDSRLGQYF.

The chain uses TRBV2 and TRBJ1-2; D is undetermined. The germline V gene encodes CDR1 SNHLY and CDR2 FYNNEI. There are 16 residues in the CDR3. Trimming took 5 bases from V and 6 from J, leaving 22 bases between them. The DNA of the CDR3 is TGTGCCAGCAGTCACAAAACTTCAGAGGCCGCCCATGGCTACACCTTC. This translates into CASSHKTSEAAHGYTF.

The sample holds one count of this clone. The genes are TRBV19 and TRBJ2-3; no clear D gene. CDR1 and CDR2 (germline): LNHDA, SQIVND (reference sequence). V was cut by 7 bases and J by 3 bases, with 11 bases left in between. This CDR3 spans 13 amino acids. CDR3 loop: CASNRATTDTQYF. CDR3 DNA: TGTGCCAGTAACCGAGCAACTACAGATACGCAGTATTTT.

In DNA form, the CDR3 reads TGTGCCACCGAAGAACCTAGCGGGGGGGCGAACGGGGAGCTGTTTTTT. It is translated as CATEEPSGGANGELFF. The V gene is TRBV6-4, the J gene TRBJ2-2; 12 positions match TRBD2. Per the germline V gene, CDR1 is MRHNA and CDR2 is SNTAGT. CDR3 length: 16 residues. V dropped 10 bases and J dropped 7; count of bases not matched to a gene: 13.

The chain couples TRBV5-4 to TRBJ2-7; the D gene is possibly TRBD2 (5 bases). The length of the CDR3 is 15 residues. V was shortened by 1 base and J by 2 bases, with 13 bases between the two germline ends. Germline V CDR1 and CDR2: SGHNT, YYREEE (reference sequence). CDR3 region: CASSLLPGNTYEQYF. The CDR3 DNA reads TGTGCCAGCAGCTTGCTGCCGGGGAACACCTACGAGCAGTACTTC. Filled out from reference TRBV5-4 and TRBJ2-7, the complete variable domain reads ETGVTQSPTHLIKTRGQQVTLRCSSQSGHNTVSWYQQALGQGPQFIFQYYREEENGRGNFPPRFSGLQFPNYSSELNVNALELDDSALYLCASSLLPGNTYEQYFGPGTRLTVT.

About this clone: One end of the junction varies from germline; a read error may be responsible. V is TRBV2 and J is TRBJ1-2, with D perhaps matching TRBD1 (6 bases). Germline V gene data show CDR1 as SNHLY and CDR2 as FYNNEI. The CDR3 extends over 14 amino acids. CDR3 sequence (DNA): TGTGTCAGCAGAGCTACGGTGGACAGCTATGGCTACACCTTC. It codes for CVSRATVDSYGYTF.

The chain combines TRBV7-2 with TRBJ1-4; D is ambiguous. The CDR3 contains 13 residues. The germline CDR1 and CDR2 sequences are SGHTA and FQGNSA. V dropped 1 base and J dropped 5 bases, with 5 bases sitting between them. CDR3 loop: CASSLGRNEKLFF. CDR3 bases: TGTGCCAGCAGCTTAGGCAGGAATGAAAAACTGTTTTTT.

The chain combines TRBV4-1 with TRBJ1-1; no firm D call. V shed 3 bases and J shed 2 bases, with 7 bases lying between them. The CDR3 is made up of 13 amino acids. CDR1 and CDR2 from the germline V gene are MGHRA and YSYEKL. For the CDR3, the DNA is TGCGCCAGCAGCCAGCGGATAAACACTGAAGCTTTCTTT. Its protein product is CASSQRINTEAFF.

V usage is TRBV6-6 and J usage is TRBJ1-2; TRBD1 matches at 8 bases. J was trimmed by 6 bases and V by 9 bases; bases with no gene match: 6. Germline CDR1 MNHNY, CDR2 SVGAGI (reference sequence). There are 12 residues in the CDR3. The CDR3 spells CASRQGQHGYTF. The DNA of the CDR3 is TGTGCCAGTCGACAGGGGCAACATGGCTACACCTTC.

CDR3 sequence: CASSPGQTYGYTF. CDR3 coding DNA: TGTGCCAGCAGCCCCGGACAGACGTATGGCTACACCTTC. This chain joins TRBV14 and TRBJ1-2; tentatively, D is TRBD1 (6 bases). CDR3 size: 13 residues. CDR1 is SGHDN and CDR2 is FVKESK in the germline V gene. The V gene lost 4 bases and the J gene lost 5 bases, with 11 bases spanning the gap.

The gene calls are TRBV6-7 and TRBJ2-7; the match to TRBD1 covers 7 bases. TRBV6-7 is recorded as an ORF, its role being uncertain. Germline trimming cut 7 bases from V and 3 bases from J; bases unmatched to any gene: 12. The CDR3 spans 15 residues. CDR3 residues: CASKMSWGQLYEQYF. The CDR3 DNA is TGTGCCAGCAAAATGAGCTGGGGACAGCTCTACGAGCAGTACTTC.

This clone has a single count. This chain uses TRBV5-6 with TRBJ2-3, with no clear D. The CDR3 consists of 15 residues. The V end was cut by 2 bases, the J end by 0 bases, with 10 bases between. Looked up from germline, CDR1 is SGHDT and CDR2 is YYEEEE. The CDR3 DNA reads as TGTGCCAGCAGCTTACGAGCCCCTAGCACAGATACGCAGTATTTT. Encoded protein: CASSLRAPSTDTQYF.

The chain joins TRBV28 to TRBJ2-2, with D possibly being TRBD1 (6 bases). CDR1 is MDHEN and CDR2 is SYDVKM in the germline V gene. Between the trimmed V and J ends, which lost 3 bases and 4 bases, there was a span of 12 bases. The CDR3 length is 15 residues. This chain's CDR3 is CASSFLGAGTGELFF. In nucleotides, the CDR3 is TGTGCCAGCAGTTTTCTGGGGGCCGGCACCGGGGAGCTGTTTTTT.

This clone was found once. The chain uses TRBV5-4 and TRBJ1-6; D perhaps matches TRBD1 (5 bases). Germline V lookup: CDR1 SGHNT, CDR2 YYREEE (reference sequence). The V end was cut by 0 bases, the J end by 7 bases, with 8 bases between. CDR3 length: 14 amino acids. CDR3 region: CASSLAGNNSPLHF. Here the CDR3 DNA reads TGTGCCAGCAGCTTGGCAGGGAACAATTCACCCCTCCACTTT.

The chain recombines TRBV10-3 with TRBJ1-1, with D unresolved. V was clipped by 1 base and J by 4 bases, with 7 bases between them. Germline loops: CDR1 ENHRY, CDR2 SYGVKD. CDR3 length: 13 amino acids. CDR3 sequence reads: CAISEYIFTEAFF. The CDR3 DNA is TGTGCCATCAGTGAGTACATATTCACTGAAGCTTTCTTT.

The gene calls are TRBV7-9 and TRBJ2-1, with a tentative D call TRBD1 (5 bases). The V gene lost 5 bases and the J gene lost 8 bases, with 13 bases spanning the gap. Germline V lookup: CDR1 SEHNR, CDR2 FQNEAQ (reference sequence). The CDR3 totals 13 residues. The CDR3 sequence is CASSLLGPDEQFF. CDR3 DNA sequence: TGTGCCAGCAGCCTCTTGGGGCCGGATGAGCAGTTCTTC.

The chain is built from TRBV5-1 and TRBJ2-3, with TRBD2 identical over 10 bases. The CDR3 extends over 15 amino acids. V lost 4 bases and J lost 6; bases outside the gene matches: 8. CDR1 SGHRS and CDR2 YFSETQ come from the germline V gene. CDR3 sequence reads: CASSPAGGPADTQYF. In DNA form, the CDR3 reads TGCGCCAGCAGCCCAGCGGGGGGGCCGGCCGATACGCAGTATTTT.